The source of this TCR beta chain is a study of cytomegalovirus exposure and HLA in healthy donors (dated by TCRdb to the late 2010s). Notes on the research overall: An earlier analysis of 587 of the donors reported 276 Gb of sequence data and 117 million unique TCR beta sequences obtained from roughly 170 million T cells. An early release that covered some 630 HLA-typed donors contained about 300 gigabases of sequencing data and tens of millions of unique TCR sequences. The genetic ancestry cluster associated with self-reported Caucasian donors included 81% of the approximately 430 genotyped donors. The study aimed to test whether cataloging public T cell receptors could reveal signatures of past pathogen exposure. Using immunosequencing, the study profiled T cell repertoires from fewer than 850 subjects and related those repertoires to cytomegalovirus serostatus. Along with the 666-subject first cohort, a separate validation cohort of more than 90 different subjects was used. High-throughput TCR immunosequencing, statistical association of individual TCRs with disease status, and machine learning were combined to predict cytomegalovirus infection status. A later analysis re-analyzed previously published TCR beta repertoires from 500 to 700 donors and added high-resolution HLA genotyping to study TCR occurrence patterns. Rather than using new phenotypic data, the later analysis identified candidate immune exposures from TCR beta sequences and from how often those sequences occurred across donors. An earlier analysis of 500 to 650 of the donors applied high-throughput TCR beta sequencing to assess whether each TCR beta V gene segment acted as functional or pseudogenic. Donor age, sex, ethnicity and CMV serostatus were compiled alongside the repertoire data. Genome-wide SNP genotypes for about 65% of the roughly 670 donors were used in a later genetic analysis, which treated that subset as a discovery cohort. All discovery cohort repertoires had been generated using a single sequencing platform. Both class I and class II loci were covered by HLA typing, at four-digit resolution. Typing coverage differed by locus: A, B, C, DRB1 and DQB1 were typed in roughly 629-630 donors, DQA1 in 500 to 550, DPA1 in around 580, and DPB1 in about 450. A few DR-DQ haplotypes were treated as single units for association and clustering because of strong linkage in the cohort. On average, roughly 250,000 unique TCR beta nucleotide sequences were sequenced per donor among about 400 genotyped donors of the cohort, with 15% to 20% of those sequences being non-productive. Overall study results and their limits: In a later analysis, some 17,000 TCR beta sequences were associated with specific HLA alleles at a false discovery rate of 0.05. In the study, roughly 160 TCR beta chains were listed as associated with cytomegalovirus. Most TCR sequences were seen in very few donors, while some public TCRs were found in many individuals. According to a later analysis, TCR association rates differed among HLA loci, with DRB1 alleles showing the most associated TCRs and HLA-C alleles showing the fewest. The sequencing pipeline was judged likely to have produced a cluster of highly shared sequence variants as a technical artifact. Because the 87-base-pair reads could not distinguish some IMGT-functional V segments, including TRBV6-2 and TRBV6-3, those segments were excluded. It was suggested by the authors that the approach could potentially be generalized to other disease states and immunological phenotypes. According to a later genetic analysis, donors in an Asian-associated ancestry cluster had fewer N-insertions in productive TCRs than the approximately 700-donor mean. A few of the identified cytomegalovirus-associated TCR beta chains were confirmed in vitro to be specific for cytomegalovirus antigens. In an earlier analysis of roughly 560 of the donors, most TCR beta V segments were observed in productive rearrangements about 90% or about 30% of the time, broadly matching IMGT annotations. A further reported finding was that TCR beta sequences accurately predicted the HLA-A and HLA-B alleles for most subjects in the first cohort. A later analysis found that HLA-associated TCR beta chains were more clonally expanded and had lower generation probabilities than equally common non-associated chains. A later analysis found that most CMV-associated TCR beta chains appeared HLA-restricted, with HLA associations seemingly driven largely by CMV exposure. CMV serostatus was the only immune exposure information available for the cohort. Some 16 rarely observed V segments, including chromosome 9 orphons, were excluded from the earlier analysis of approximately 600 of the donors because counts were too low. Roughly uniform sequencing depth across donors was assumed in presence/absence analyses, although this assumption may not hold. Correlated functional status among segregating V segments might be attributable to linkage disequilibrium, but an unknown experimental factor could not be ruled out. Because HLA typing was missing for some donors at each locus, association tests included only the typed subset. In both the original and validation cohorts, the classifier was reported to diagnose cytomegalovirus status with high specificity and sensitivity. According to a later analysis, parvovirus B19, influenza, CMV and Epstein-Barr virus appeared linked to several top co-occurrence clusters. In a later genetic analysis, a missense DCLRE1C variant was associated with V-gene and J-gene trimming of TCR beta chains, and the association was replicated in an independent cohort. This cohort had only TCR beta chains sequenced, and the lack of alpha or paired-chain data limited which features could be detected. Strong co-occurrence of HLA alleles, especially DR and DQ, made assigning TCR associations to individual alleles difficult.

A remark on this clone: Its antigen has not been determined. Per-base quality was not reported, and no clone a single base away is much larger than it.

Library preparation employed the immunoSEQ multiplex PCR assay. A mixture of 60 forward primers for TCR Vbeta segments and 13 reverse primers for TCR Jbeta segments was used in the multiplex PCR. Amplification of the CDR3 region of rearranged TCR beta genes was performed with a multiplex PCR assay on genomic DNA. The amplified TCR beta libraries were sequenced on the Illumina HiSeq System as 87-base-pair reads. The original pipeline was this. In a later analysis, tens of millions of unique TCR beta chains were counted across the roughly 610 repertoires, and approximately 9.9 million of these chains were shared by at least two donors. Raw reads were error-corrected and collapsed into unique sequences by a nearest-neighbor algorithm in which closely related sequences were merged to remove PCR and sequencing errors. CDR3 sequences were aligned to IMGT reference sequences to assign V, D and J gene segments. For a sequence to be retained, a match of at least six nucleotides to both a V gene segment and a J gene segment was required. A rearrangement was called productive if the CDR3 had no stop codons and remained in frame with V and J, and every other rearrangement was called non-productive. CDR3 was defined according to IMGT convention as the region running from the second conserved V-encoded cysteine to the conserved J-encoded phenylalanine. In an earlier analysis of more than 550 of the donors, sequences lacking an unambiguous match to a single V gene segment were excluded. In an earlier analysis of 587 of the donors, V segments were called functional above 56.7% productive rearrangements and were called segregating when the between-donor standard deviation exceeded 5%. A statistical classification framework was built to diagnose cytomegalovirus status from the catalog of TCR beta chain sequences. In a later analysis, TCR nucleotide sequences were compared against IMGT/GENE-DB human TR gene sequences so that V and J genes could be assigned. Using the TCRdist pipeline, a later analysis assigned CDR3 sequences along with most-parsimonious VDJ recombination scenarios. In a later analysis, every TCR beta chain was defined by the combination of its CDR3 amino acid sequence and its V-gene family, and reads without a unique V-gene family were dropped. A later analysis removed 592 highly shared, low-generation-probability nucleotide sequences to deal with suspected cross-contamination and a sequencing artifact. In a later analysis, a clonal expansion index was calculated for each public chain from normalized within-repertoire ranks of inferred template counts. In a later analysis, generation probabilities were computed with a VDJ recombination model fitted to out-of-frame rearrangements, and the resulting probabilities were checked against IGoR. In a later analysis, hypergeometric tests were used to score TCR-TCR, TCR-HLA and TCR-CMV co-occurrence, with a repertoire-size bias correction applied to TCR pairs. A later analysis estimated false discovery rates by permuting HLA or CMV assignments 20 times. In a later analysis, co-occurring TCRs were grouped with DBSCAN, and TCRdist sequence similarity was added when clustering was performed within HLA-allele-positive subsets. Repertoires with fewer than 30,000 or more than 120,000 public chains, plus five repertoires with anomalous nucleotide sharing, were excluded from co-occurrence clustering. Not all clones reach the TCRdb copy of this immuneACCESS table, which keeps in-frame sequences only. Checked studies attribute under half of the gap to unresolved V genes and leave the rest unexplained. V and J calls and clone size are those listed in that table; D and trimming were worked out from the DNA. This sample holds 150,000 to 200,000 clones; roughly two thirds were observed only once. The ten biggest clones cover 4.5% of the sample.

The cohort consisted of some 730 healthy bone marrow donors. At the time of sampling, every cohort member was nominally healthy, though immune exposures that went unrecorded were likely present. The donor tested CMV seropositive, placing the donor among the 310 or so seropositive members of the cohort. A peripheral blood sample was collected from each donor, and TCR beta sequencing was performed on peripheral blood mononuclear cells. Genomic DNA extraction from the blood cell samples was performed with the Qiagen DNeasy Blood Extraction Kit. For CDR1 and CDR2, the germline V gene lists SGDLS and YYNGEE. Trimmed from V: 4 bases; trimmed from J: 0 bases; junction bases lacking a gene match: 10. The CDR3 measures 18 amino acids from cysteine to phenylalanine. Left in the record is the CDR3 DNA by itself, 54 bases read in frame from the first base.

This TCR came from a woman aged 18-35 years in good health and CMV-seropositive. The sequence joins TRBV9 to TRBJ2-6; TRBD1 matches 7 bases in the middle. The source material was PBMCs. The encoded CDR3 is CASSPRRQGSSGANVLTF. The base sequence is TGTGCCAGCAGCCCGCGCCGACAGGGTTCCTCTGGGGCCAACGTCCTGACTTTC. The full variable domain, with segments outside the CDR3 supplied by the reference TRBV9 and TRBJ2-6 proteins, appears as DSGVTQTPKHLITATGQRVTLRCSPRSGDLSVYWYQQSLDQGLQFLIQYYNGEERAKGNILERFSAQQFPDLHSELNLSSLELGDSALYFCASSPRRQGSSGANVLTFGAGSRLTVL.